This T cell receptor beta chain comes out of a study of blood T cell repertoires in COVID-19. Per the germline V gene, CDR1 is MNHEY and CDR2 is SMNVEV (reference sequence). The ends lost 5 bases at V and 10 bases at J; junction bases unmatched: 6. The CDR3 extends over 14 amino acids. The method was immunoSEQ multiplex PCR; TCRdb's version includes in-frame clones alone and lacks a portion of them. The sample contains fewer than 350,000 clones, 85% to 90% of which appear only once. Sample: PBMCs or T cells enriched from blood (not recorded which). The TCR originated in a woman in her 30s with acute COVID-19. V usage is TRBV27 and J usage is TRBJ2-4, with 12 bases lining up with TRBD2. This chain's CDR3 is CASSATSGRSIQYF. The DNA for the CDR3 is TGTGCCAGCAGTGCAACTAGCGGGAGGTCGATTCAGTACTTC.